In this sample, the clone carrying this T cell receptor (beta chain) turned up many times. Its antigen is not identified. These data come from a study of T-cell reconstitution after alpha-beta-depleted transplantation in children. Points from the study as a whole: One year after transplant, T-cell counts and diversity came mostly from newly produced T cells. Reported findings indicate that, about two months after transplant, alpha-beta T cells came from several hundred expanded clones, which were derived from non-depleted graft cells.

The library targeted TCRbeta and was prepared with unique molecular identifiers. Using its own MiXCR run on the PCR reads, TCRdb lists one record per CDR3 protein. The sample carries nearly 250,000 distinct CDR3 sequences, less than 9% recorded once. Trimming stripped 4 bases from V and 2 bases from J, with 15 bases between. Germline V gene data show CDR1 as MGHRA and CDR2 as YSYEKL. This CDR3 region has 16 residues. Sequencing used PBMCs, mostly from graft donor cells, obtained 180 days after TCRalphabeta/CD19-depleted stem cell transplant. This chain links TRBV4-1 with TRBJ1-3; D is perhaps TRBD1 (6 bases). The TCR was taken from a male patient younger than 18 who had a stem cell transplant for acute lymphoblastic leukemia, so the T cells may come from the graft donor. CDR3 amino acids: CASSPRGGGTGNTIYF. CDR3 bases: TGCGCCAGCAGCCCGCGGGGAGGGGGGACTGGAAACACCATATATTTT.